A single sample gave rise to the 32 T cell receptor beta chains below, sequenced in a study of control samples from healthy donors and cancer patients. Sequencing was performed with immunoSEQ multiplex PCR; in TCRdb, only in-frame clones are kept and a portion is missing. The data contain 150,000 or so clones, 92% of them seen just once; the ten biggest clones take up roughly 1.9%. The sequencing input was blood. These receptors all come from a woman between 50 and 59 years old in good health.

This clone appeared a single time. The chain couples TRBV2 to TRBJ1-1; 7 nucleotides match TRBD1. The trim removed 8 bases at V and 5 bases at J, leaving 5 bases unmatched. CDR1 and CDR2 from the germline V gene are SNHLY and FYNNEI. This CDR3 is built from 12 residues. The CDR3 sequence is CASLQQGTEAFF. For the CDR3, the DNA is TGTGCCAGCCTACAACAGGGGACTGAAGCTTTCTTT.

V gene TRBV5-1 combines with J gene TRBJ1-4; 10 positions match TRBD1. Per germline, CDR1 SGHRS and CDR2 YFSETQ. V trimming: 4 bases; J trimming: 4 bases; junction bases outside the gene matches: 7. This CDR3 comprises 16 residues. CDR3 DNA sequence: TGCGCCAGCAGCCGAAGGACAGGGGGGCGTAATGAAAAACTGTTTTTT. Protein sequence: CASSRRTGGRNEKLFF. The entire variable domain, with the rest obtained from reference TRBV5-1 and TRBJ1-4, is as follows: KAGVTQTPRYLIKTRGQQVTLSCSPISGHRSVSWYQQTPGQGLQFLFEYFSETQRNKGNFPGRFSGRQFSNSRSEMNVSTLELGDSALYLCASSRRTGGRNEKLFFGSGTQLSVL.

V gene TRBV6-6 combines with J gene TRBJ1-2; TRBD1 agrees at 8 bases. The trim removed 5 bases at V and 2 bases at J, leaving 7 bases unmatched. The germline V gene encodes CDR1 MNHNY and CDR2 SVGAGI (reference sequence). The CDR3 runs to 15 residues. CDR3 residues: CASSPGTGFNYGYTF. In DNA, the CDR3 is TGTGCCAGCAGTCCCGGGACAGGATTCAACTATGGCTACACCTTC.

V and J are TRBV29-1 and TRBJ1-6; 11 bases align to TRBD1. This CDR3 comprises 14 residues. V was pared by 8 bases and J by 10 bases, with 10 bases of the junction left unmatched. Germline V lookup: CDR1 SQVTM, CDR2 ANQGSEA. This CDR3 is CSLGQGGSGSPLHF. For the CDR3, the DNA is TGCAGCCTGGGACAGGGGGGGTCGGGGTCACCCCTCCACTTT.

DNA of the CDR3: TGTGCCAGCAGCTTAGGAGGGAACGAGCAGTACTTC. It specifies CASSLGGNEQYF. The chain carries TRBV11-3 and TRBJ2-7, with D perhaps TRBD2 (5 bases). Germline CDR1 is SGHNT and CDR2 is YENEEA. There are 12 residues in the CDR3. V lost 1 base and J lost 5, with 6 bases in between. Drawing the rest from reference TRBV11-3 and TRBJ2-7, the complete variable domain is EAGVVQSPRYKIIEKKQPVAFWCNPISGHNTLYWYLQNLGQGPELLIRYENEEAVDDSQLPKDRFSAERLKGVDSTLKIQPAELGDSAVYLCASSLGGNEQYFGPGTRLTVT.

V usage is TRBV28 and J usage is TRBJ1-2; 9 positions match TRBD1. The CDR3 has 13 amino acids. The germline V gene encodes CDR1 MDHEN and CDR2 SYDVKM. V was clipped by 6 bases and J by 6 bases; unmatched bases: 5. In DNA form, the CDR3 reads TGTGCCAGCAGCACCGGACAGGGGCATGGCTACACCTTC. This gives the protein CASSTGQGHGYTF.

The genes are TRBV12-3 or TRBV12-4 and TRBJ2-7; D remains unclear. The length of the CDR3 is 12 residues. The V end was cut by 5 bases, the J end by 4 bases, with 9 bases between. As DNA, the CDR3 is TGTGCCAGCAGTACCGGACCTTACGAGCAGTACTTC. It specifies CASSTGPYEQYF.

The chain employs TRBV6-6 and TRBJ2-2; D uncertain. Between the trimmed V and J ends, which lost 1 base and 4 bases, there was a span of 4 bases. Germline CDR1 reads MNHNY; CDR2 reads SVGAGI (reference sequence). This CDR3 comprises 13 residues. For the CDR3, the DNA is TGTGCCAGCAGTTACTATACCACCGGGGAGCTGTTTTTT. Its protein product is CASSYYTTGELFF.

This chain joins TRBV20-1 and TRBJ1-3; D unclear. This CDR3 contains 13 residues. Deletions cut 3 bases from V and 0 bases from J, with 6 bases between. Germline lookup yields CDR1 DFQATT and CDR2 SNEGSKA (reference sequence). CDR3 loop: CSASLSSGNTIYF. CDR3 sequence (DNA): TGCAGTGCTAGTTTAAGCTCTGGAAACACCATATATTTT.

The gene calls are TRBV24-1 and TRBJ2-2; 9 nucleotides match TRBD1. Germline V gives CDR1 KGHDR, CDR2 SFDVKD. V shed 8 bases, J shed 8 bases, and the junction held 8 bases outside the gene matches. This CDR3 is 14 amino acids long. The CDR3 DNA sequence: TGTGCCACCACCGGGACAGGGTTAGGAGGGGAGCTGTTTTTT. This codes for CATTGTGLGGELFF.

This chain uses TRBV28 with TRBJ2-5, with a weak D call TRBD2 (5 bases). Germline CDR1 and CDR2: MDHEN and SYDVKM. This CDR3 comprises 14 residues. V was trimmed by 6 bases and J by 1 base, leaving 12 bases between them. CDR3 bases: TGTGCCAGCAGCTCCCTTGGAGGCCAAGAGACCCAGTACTTC. Its translation: CASSSLGGQETQYF.

As for this clone: Other DNA sequences in the sample encode the same CDR3. This sequence joins TRBV18 and TRBJ1-1, with 11 nucleotides matching TRBD1. J gave up 5 bases and V 3 bases, and 2 bases lay outside the gene matches. Germline values: CDR1 KGHSH, CDR2 LQKENI. CDR3 size: 14 residues. The CDR3 nucleotides read TGTGCCAGCTCACCCGGACAGGGGGCAACTGAAGCTTTCTTT. Translated: CASSPGQGATEAFF. Filled out from reference TRBV18 and TRBJ1-1, the complete variable domain reads NAGVMQNPRHLVRRRGQEARLRCSPMKGHSHVYWYRQLPEEGLKFMVYLQKENIIDESGMPKERFSAEFPKEGPSILRIQQVVRGDSAAYFCASSPGQGATEAFFGQGTRLTVV.

V is TRBV19 and J is TRBJ2-7, with 9 bases matching TRBD1. CDR1 and CDR2 from the germline V gene are LNHDA and SQIVND (reference sequence). CDR3 size: 13 residues. The V gene end was trimmed by 5 bases and the J gene end by 4 bases; junction bases not matched to a gene: 3. CDR3 amino acids: CASSSGQGYEQYF. In nucleotides, the CDR3 is TGTGCCAGTAGTTCGGGACAGGGTTACGAGCAGTACTTC.

This clone has just one count. The DNA of the CDR3 is TGTGCCAGCAGCCTACGGCGGGACACCGGGGAGCTGTTTTTT. Residues: CASSLRRDTGELFF. The chain is built from TRBV7-8 and TRBJ2-2; a possible D gene is TRBD2 (5 bases). Germline CDR1 is SGHVS and CDR2 is FQNEAQ. The V and J ends lost 5 bases and 3 bases respectively, with 10 bases between them. The CDR3 covers 14 residues.

V and J are TRBV5-1 and TRBJ1-6; 7 bases map to TRBD1. CDR3 length: 17 residues. Germline V CDR1 and CDR2: SGHRS, YFSETQ. After removal of 0 bases from V and 10 bases from J, the junction contained 13 bases not matched to a gene. Written as DNA, the CDR3 is TGCGCCAGCAGCTTGGGGGGGCAGGGGGGGAGAGCGTCACCCCTCCACTTT. This encodes CASSLGGQGGRASPLHF.

The chain joins TRBV4-2 to TRBJ2-3; 10 bases agree with TRBD1. The germline V gene has CDR1 LGHNA and CDR2 YNFKEQ. With 5 bases clipped from V and 4 bases from J, the junction kept 9 bases outside the gene matches. CDR3 size: 16 residues. The DNA for the CDR3 is TGTGCCAGCAGCGGAGAGGTGGGACAGGGGCCAGATACGCAGTATTTT. Protein: CASSGEVGQGPDTQYF.

V and J are TRBV2 and TRBJ1-4; the D is unclear. V was clipped by 6 bases and J by 7 bases, with 12 bases between them. In germline, CDR1 is SNHLY, CDR2 FYNNEI. The CDR3 length is 13 residues. This CDR3 is CASRERFREKLFF. For the CDR3, the DNA is TGTGCCAGCAGGGAGAGGTTCCGTGAAAAACTGTTTTTT.

This clone was seen just once. CDR3 in amino acids: CASSGSGQPNTEAFF. For the CDR3, the DNA is TGTGCCAGCAGCGGATCGGGACAGCCGAACACTGAAGCTTTCTTT. The gene calls are TRBV5-5 and TRBJ1-1, with 7 bases fitting TRBD1. Germline V gives CDR1 SGHKS, CDR2 YYEKEE (reference sequence). Trimming cost V 4 bases and J 1 base; bases outside gene matches: 7. The CDR3 is 15 amino acids.

The chain is built from TRBV25-1 and TRBJ2-3; D might be TRBD2 (6 bases). V was shortened by 5 bases and J by 1 base, with 13 bases between the two germline ends. The CDR3 loop spans 15 amino acids. Germline CDR1 and CDR2: MGHDK and SYGVNS. CDR3 sequence: CASSPPGTGTDTQYF. The CDR3 region has the DNA TGTGCCAGCAGTCCCCCCGGGACTGGCACAGATACGCAGTATTTT.

The genes are TRBV5-4 and TRBJ2-3; 10 bases are a match to TRBD2. Trimming took 4 bases from V and 6 from J; bases not matched to a gene: 14. The CDR3 extends over 17 amino acids. CDR1 is SGHNT and CDR2 is YYREEE in the germline V gene (reference sequence). The CDR3 loop reads CASSIIPSGRVGDTQYF. The CDR3 nucleotides read TGTGCCAGCAGCATAATCCCCAGCGGGAGGGTAGGGGATACGCAGTATTTT.

The chain uses TRBV30 and TRBJ2-7; D gene unclear. There are 13 residues in the CDR3. The V end lost 3 bases, the J end lost 2 bases, and 11 bases lay between the germline ends. Germline assignment: CDR1 GTSNPN and CDR2 SVGIG (reference sequence). In DNA form, the CDR3 reads TGTGCCTGGAGCAGGAACCCGACCTACGAGCAGTACTTC. Protein product: CAWSRNPTYEQYF.

The genes are TRBV19 and TRBJ1-5, with D perhaps TRBD1 (6 bases). The CDR3 sequence is 19 residues long. In germline, CDR1 is LNHDA, CDR2 SQIVND (reference sequence). V was pared by 6 bases and J by 2 bases, with 26 bases between. The CDR3 nucleotides are TGTGCCAGTAGACGGACAGCCGCCTTTATCTTCCATGGCAATCAGCCCCAGCATTTT. Its protein product is CASRRTAAFIFHGNQPQHF.

The chain combines TRBV30 with TRBJ2-1; D not resolved. Germline V gene lookup returns CDR1 GTSNPN and CDR2 SVGIG (reference sequence). The CDR3 is made up of 12 amino acids. V lost 4 bases, J lost 9 bases, and 13 bases lay in between. This CDR3 is CAWIAYTREQFF. CDR3 in DNA: TGTGCCTGGATTGCCTACACCCGTGAGCAGTTCTTC.

The rearrangement uses TRBV19 and TRBJ2-3; TRBD2 agrees at 7 bases. The CDR3 has 17 residues. Unmatched junction bases numbered 10, after V lost 2 bases and J lost 2 bases. Germline loops: CDR1 LNHDA, CDR2 SQIVND (reference sequence). Here the CDR3 reads CASSIRGAGRHTDTQYF. The CDR3, as DNA: TGTGCCAGTAGTATAAGGGGAGCGGGGCGACACACAGATACGCAGTATTTT.

The chain uses TRBV18 and TRBJ1-5; no clear D. Germline lookup yields CDR1 KGHSH and CDR2 LQKENI. The V end was cut by 2 bases, the J end by 3 bases, with 8 bases between. The CDR3 totals 14 residues. CDR3 loop: CASSPLGVNQPQHF. In nucleotides, the CDR3 is TGTGCCAGCTCACCATTGGGCGTCAATCAGCCCCAGCATTTT.

As DNA, the CDR3 is TGTGCCAGCAGCTTGGTTCCAGGATCAGATACGCAGTATTTT. Its translation: CASSLVPGSDTQYF. The genes are TRBV5-4 and TRBJ2-3; D not certain. CDR1 SGHNT and CDR2 YYREEE come from the germline V gene (reference sequence). Between the trimmed V and J ends, which lost 0 bases and 4 bases, there was a span of 9 bases. The CDR3 runs to 14 residues.

V usage is TRBV5-1 and J usage is TRBJ2-6; D ambiguous. Germline V gene lookup returns CDR1 SGHRS and CDR2 YFSETQ. Trimming took 3 bases from V and 0 from J, leaving 4 bases between them. This CDR3 contains 14 residues. The DNA for the CDR3 is TGCGCCAGCAGCTACAGCTCTGGGGCCAACGTCCTGACTTTC. Translation gives CASSYSSGANVLTF.

This clone was found a few times. This rearrangement joins TRBV6-5 to TRBJ1-4, with D maybe TRBD1 (5 bases). V lost 5 bases, J lost 3 bases, and 10 bases lay in between. From germline, CDR1 is MNHEY and CDR2 SVGAGI. This CDR3 spans 14 amino acids. CDR3 nucleotide sequence: TGTGCCAGCAGTCCCGGGGCGGCTAATGAAAAACTGTTTTTT. Amino acids: CASSPGAANEKLFF.

As regards this clone: Other DNA sequences in this specimen translate into the identical CDR3. Written as DNA, the CDR3 is TGTGCCAGCAGTCGGGACCGCTTATATGGCTACACCTTC. This translates into CASSRDRLYGYTF. The rearrangement uses TRBV12-3 or TRBV12-4 and TRBJ1-2; D is possibly TRBD1 (5 bases). This CDR3 contains 13 residues. With 5 bases removed from V and 5 bases from J, the gap between germline ends came to 12 bases.

The rearrangement uses TRBV30 and TRBJ1-3; no clear D gene. Germline CDR1 GTSNPN, CDR2 SVGIG (reference sequence). The CDR3 contains 15 residues. V was clipped by 0 bases and J by 1 base, with 10 bases between them. CDR3 region: CAWSVMGVSGNTIYF. CDR3 bases: TGTGCCTGGAGTGTAATGGGAGTGTCTGGAAACACCATATATTTT.

The rearrangement joins TRBV30 to TRBJ1-1, with a tentative D call TRBD1 (5 bases). Looked up from germline, CDR1 is GTSNPN and CDR2 is SVGIG (reference sequence). V lost 4 bases and J 0 bases, leaving 30 bases between the germline ends. The CDR3 consists of 20 residues. The CDR3 DNA reads TGTGCCTGGACCCCCCTTAGACGGGGCAGCCGACCCGAGATGAACACTGAAGCTTTCTTT. Translated, it gives CAWTPLRRGSRPEMNTEAFF.

J is TRBJ1-4 and V is TRBV7-6, with 10 bases aligning to TRBD1. Trimming took 5 bases from V and 10 from J; bases not matched to a gene: 7. Germline V lookup: CDR1 SGHVS, CDR2 FNYEAQ. The CDR3 runs to 14 residues. CDR3 nucleotides: TGTGCCAGCAGCCAGACAGGGGGCCAGCCAAAACTGTTTTTT. It specifies CASSQTGGQPKLFF.